This T cell receptor (beta chain) was documented in a study of sequential checkpoint blockade in melanoma. Study background: First-line arms were nivolumab then ipilimumab, or the reverse, randomized 1:1.

As for treatment: randomized to nivolumab then ipilimumab (arm A) or the reverse (arm B). None of the patients previously received DNA-damaging chemotherapy. Live CD3+CD8+ CD19− CD56− cells were sorted from PBMCs. Comment on this clone: One end of the junction does not line up with germline, which may come from a read error.

CDR1 is SGHRS, CDR2 YFSETQ, per germline. The CDR3 contains 14 residues. Profiling relied on immunoSEQ multiplex PCR, and the TCRdb table lists in-frame clones only, not all of them. The data contain 25,000 to 30,000 clones, roughly 80% of them singletons. The specimen comprised CD8+ T cells sorted from blood (inferred from file names), sampled from a patient given nivolumab and ipilimumab in sequence. The chain is built from TRBV5-1 and TRBJ1-4, with unresolved D. This clonotype was obtained from a human donor with melanoma. The CDR3 loop reads CASSLGEGWERLFF. In DNA form, the CDR3 reads TGCGCCAGCAGCTTGGGTGAGGGCTGGGAAAGACTGTTTTTT. Complete variable domain (other parts from reference TRBV5-1 and TRBJ1-4): KAGVTQTPRYLIKTRGQQVTLSCSPISGHRSVSWYQQTPGQGLQFLFEYFSETQRNKGNFPGRFSGRQFSNSRSEMNVSTLELGDSALYLCASSLGEGWERLFFGSGTQLSVL.